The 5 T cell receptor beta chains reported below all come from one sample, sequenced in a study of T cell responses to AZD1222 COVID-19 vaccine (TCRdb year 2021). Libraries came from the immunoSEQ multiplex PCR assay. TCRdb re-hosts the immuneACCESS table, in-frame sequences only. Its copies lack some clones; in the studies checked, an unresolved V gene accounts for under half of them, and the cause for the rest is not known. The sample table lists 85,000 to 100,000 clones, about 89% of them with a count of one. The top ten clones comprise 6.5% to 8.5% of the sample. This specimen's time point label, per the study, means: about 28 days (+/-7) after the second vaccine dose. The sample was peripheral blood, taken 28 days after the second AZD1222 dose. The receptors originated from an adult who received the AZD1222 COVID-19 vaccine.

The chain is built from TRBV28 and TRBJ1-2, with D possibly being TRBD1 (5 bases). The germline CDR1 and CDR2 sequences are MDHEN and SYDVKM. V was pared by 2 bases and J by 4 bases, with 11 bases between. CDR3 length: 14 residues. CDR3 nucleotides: TGTGCCAGCAGTTTAGGGGCCGGGGGCTATGGCTACACCTTC. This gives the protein CASSLGAGGYGYTF.

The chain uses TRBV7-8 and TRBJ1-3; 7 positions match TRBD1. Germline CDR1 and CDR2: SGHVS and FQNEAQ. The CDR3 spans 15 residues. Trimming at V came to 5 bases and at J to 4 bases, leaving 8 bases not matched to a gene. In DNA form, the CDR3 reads TGTGCCAGCAGCCCCGACAGGGCCAGCGGAAACACCATATATTTT. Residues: CASSPDRASGNTIYF.

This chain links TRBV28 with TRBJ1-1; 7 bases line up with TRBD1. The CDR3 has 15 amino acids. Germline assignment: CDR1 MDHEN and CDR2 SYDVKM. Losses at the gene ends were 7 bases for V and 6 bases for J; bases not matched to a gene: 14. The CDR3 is CASNLQQGGGPEAFF. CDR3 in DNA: TGTGCCAGCAACCTCCAACAGGGAGGGGGCCCTGAAGCTTTCTTT.

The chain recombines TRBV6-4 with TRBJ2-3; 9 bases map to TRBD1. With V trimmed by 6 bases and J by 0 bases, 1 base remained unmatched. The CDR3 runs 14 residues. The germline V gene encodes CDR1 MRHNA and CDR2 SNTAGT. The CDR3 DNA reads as TGTGCCAGCAGACAGGGGGCGAGCACAGATACGCAGTATTTT. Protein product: CASRQGASTDTQYF.

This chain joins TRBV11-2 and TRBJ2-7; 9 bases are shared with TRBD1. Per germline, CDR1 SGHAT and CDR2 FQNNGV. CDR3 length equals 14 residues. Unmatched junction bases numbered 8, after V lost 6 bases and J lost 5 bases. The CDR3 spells CASRAQDRGNEQYF. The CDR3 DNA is TGTGCCAGCAGGGCCCAGGACAGGGGAAACGAGCAGTACTTC. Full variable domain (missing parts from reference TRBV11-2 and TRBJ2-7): EAGVAQSPRYKIIEKRQSVAFWCNPISGHATLYWYQQILGQGPKLLIQFQNNGVVDDSQLPKDRFSAERLKGVDSTLKIQPAKLEDSAVYLCASRAQDRGNEQYFGPGTRLTVT.